This passage covers 31 T cell receptor beta chains from one sample sequenced in a study of CD8+CD57+ T cells in acquired aplastic anemia. Selection for sequencing was limited to patients who had shown CD8+CD57+ cell expansion by flow cytometry. Investigators profiled TCR beta VDJ and CDR3 from genomic DNA template. TCRdb called the reads again in MiXCR, with one record for every CDR3 protein. The sample records under 200,000 distinct CDR3 sequences, under 50% being singletons. The sequenced sample consisted of sorted CD4+, CD8+, or CD8+CD57+ T cells (not recorded which) from PBMCs. Source of these receptors: a human donor with aplastic anemia.

This clonotype came up a few times. This rearrangement joins TRBV28 to TRBJ2-3, with 7 bases fitting TRBD2. Germline V gene data show CDR1 as MDHEN and CDR2 as SYDVKM. V trimming: 8 bases; J trimming: 0 bases; junction bases outside the gene matches: 14. The CDR3 covers 17 residues. The CDR3 DNA reads TGTGCCAGCCCACCACCCGCGGGAGTAAGAAGCACAGATACGCAGTATTTT. Its translation is CASPPPAGVRSTDTQYF. The full variable domain, in which reference TRBV28 and TRBJ2-3 provide the parts outside the CDR3, is DVKVTQSSRYLVKRTGEKVFLECVQDMDHENMFWYRQDPGLGLRLIYFSYDVKMKEKGDIPEGYSVSREKKERFSLILESASTNQTSMYLCASPPPAGVRSTDTQYFGPGTRLTVL.

This rearrangement joins TRBV25-1 to TRBJ2-5, with D possibly matching TRBD2 (6 bases). Germline V lookup: CDR1 MGHDK, CDR2 SYGVNS. The CDR3 is 15 residues long. V was cut by 3 bases and J by 0 bases, with 11 bases left in between. This chain's CDR3 is CASSEPSAYQETQYF. The DNA of the CDR3 is TGTGCCAGCAGTGAGCCTAGCGCTTACCAAGAGACCCAGTACTTC.

This chain uses TRBV27 with TRBJ2-2; 8 positions match TRBD1. The germline V gene encodes CDR1 MNHEY and CDR2 SMNVEV (reference sequence). V was clipped by 5 bases and J by 7 bases; unmatched bases: 18. CDR3 size: 18 residues. For the CDR3, the DNA is TGTGCCAGCAGTAGACGGACAGGGAGGATAAAGGACATCGGGGAGCTGTTTTTT. This sequence encodes CASSRRTGRIKDIGELFF.

V gene TRBV2 combines with J gene TRBJ1-1; D unresolved. Germline CDR1 is SNHLY and CDR2 is FYNNEI. The CDR3 totals 12 residues. V was shortened by 5 bases and J by 5 bases, with 9 bases between the two germline ends. In DNA form, the CDR3 reads TGTGCCAGCAGTCTACAACGAACTGAAGCTTTCTTT. It codes for CASSLQRTEAFF.

This clonotype has more than one count but fewer than ten. V and J are TRBV28 and TRBJ1-6; D perhaps matches TRBD1 (6 bases). The germline CDR1 and CDR2 sequences are MDHEN and SYDVKM. The V end lost 6 bases, the J end lost 3 bases, and 15 bases lay between the germline ends. The CDR3 is 16 amino acids. CDR3 nucleotide sequence: TGTGCCAGCAGCCTAGGGGGGGCTCTCTATAATTCACCCCTCCACTTT. Amino acids: CASSLGGALYNSPLHF.

This clonotype was observed many times. The rearrangement uses TRBV7-8 and TRBJ2-7, with 12 bases lining up with TRBD2. Looked up from germline, CDR1 is SGHVS and CDR2 is FQNEAQ. This CDR3 is 16 amino acids long. Unmatched junction bases numbered 11, after V lost 4 bases and J lost 7 bases. CDR3 DNA sequence: TGTGCCAGCAGCTCCCGGACTAGCGGGATGATTGGGGAGCAGTACTTC. It codes for CASSSRTSGMIGEQYF. The entire variable domain, with the rest obtained from reference TRBV7-8 and TRBJ2-7, is as follows: GAGVSQSPRYKVAKRGQDVALRCDPISGHVSLFWYQQALGQGPEFLTYFQNEAQLDKSGLPSDRFFAERPEGSVSTLKIQRTQQEDSAVYLCASSSRTSGMIGEQYFGPGTRLTVT.

There are many counts of this clonotype. This rearrangement joins TRBV5-4 to TRBJ2-5; 10 bases are a match to TRBD1. V was pared by 4 bases and J by 8 bases, with 11 bases of the junction left unmatched. CDR3 size: 15 residues. In germline, CDR1 is SGHNT, CDR2 YYREEE (reference sequence). CDR3 region: CASSTSGTGVRTQYF. Here the CDR3 DNA reads TGTGCCAGCAGCACCTCCGGGACAGGGGTGCGTACCCAGTACTTC.

Only a few counts were recorded for this clonotype. This sequence joins TRBV18 and TRBJ2-1; the D call may be TRBD1 or TRBD2 (5 bases each). The CDR3 is 19 amino acids. The V gene's germline CDR1 is KGHSH and CDR2 LQKENI. Trimming cost V 1 base and J 3 bases, with 22 bases left between them. CDR3 DNA sequence: TGTGCCAGCTCACCACAACTTGAGAGGGGCCCAACCGTCTACAATGAGCAGTTCTTC. Its translation is CASSPQLERGPTVYNEQFF.

The rearrangement links TRBV20-1 to TRBJ1-2; no reliable D call. Germline CDR1 and CDR2: DFQATT and SNEGSKA (reference sequence). The CDR3 runs to 12 residues. Trimming took 4 bases from V and 3 from J, leaving 9 bases between them. Written as DNA, the CDR3 is TGCAGTGCTACGGGCGGAGACTATGGCTACACCTTC. Translation: CSATGGDYGYTF.

In this sample, this clonotype turned up a few times. The chain links TRBV7-3 to TRBJ2-3; D call uncertain. The germline V gene has CDR1 SGHTA and CDR2 FQGTGA. CDR3 length equals 15 residues. Trimming cost V 1 base and J 1 base, with 9 bases left between them. This chain's CDR3 is CASSLRVGGTDTQYF. CDR3 bases: TGTGCCAGCAGCTTAAGGGTCGGTGGCACAGATACGCAGTATTTT.

Comments on this clonotype: With a much larger clone just one base away, this may be a read error. The chain combines TRBV25-1 with TRBJ2-2, with 7 bases lining up with TRBD2. Germline V gene lookup returns CDR1 MGHDK and CDR2 SYGVNS. This CDR3 spans 14 amino acids. The CDR3 region is CASSGEGLRGGLFF. The CDR3 DNA reads TGTGCCAGCAGTGGAGAGGGGTTACGCGGGGGGCTGTTTTTT.

This clonotype has at least ten counts. The rearrangement links TRBV6-4 to TRBJ2-1; D not certain. V dropped 2 bases and J dropped 6 bases, with 20 bases sitting between them. Germline assignment: CDR1 MRHNA and CDR2 SNTAGT. CDR3 size: 17 residues. This CDR3 reads CASSDIPGSSRSNEQFF. The CDR3 bases are TGTGCCAGCAGTGACATTCCGGGTAGTTCGAGGTCCAATGAGCAGTTCTTC.

The chain has TRBV2 and TRBJ1-2; D is unresolved. The CDR3 length is 10 residues. CDR1 and CDR2 (germline): SNHLY, FYNNEI. Between the trimmed V and J ends, which lost 11 bases and 2 bases, there was a span of 6 bases. The CDR3 reads CADGNYGYTF. CDR3 DNA: TGTGCCGACGGGAACTATGGCTACACCTTC.

The table lists this clonotype with many counts. This sequence joins TRBV7-6 and TRBJ1-1, with D hard to call. Germline values: CDR1 SGHVS, CDR2 FNYEAQ. CDR3 length: 14 amino acids. Trimming removed 4 bases from V and 3 bases from J, with 12 bases in between. CDR3: CASSSLTEDTEAFF. CDR3 DNA: TGTGCCAGCAGCTCCTTGACGGAGGACACTGAAGCTTTCTTT.

The V gene is TRBV12-3 or TRBV12-4, the J gene TRBJ1-2, with a weak D call TRBD1 (5 bases). The CDR3 consists of 14 residues. The V end was cut by 5 bases, the J end by 4 bases, with 14 bases between. In DNA form, the CDR3 reads TGTGCCAGCAGTGCGACAGTCCTCTTCTATGGCTACACCTTC. Amino acids: CASSATVLFYGYTF.

The V call is TRBV2, the J call TRBJ2-3; 9 bases fit TRBD2. The V gene end was trimmed by 8 bases and the J gene end by 4 bases; junction bases not matched to a gene: 19. Germline V lookup: CDR1 SNHLY, CDR2 FYNNEI. The CDR3 has 18 residues. The CDR3 here is CASGGGGRMASGADTQYF. The DNA of the CDR3 is TGTGCCAGCGGGGGCGGGGGGAGGATGGCTAGCGGGGCAGATACGCAGTATTTT.

The chain employs TRBV9 and TRBJ2-7; 11 bases line up with TRBD1. Per germline, CDR1 SGDLS and CDR2 YYNGEE. The J segment lost 2 bases and the V segment lost 0 bases, leaving 1 base of the junction unmatched. The CDR3 is 15 amino acids. The CDR3 loop is CASSVGGQGAYEQYF. CDR3 nucleotides: TGTGCCAGCAGCGTAGGGGGACAGGGGGCCTACGAGCAGTACTTC. Based on the CDR3 plus reference TRBV9 and TRBJ2-7, the full variable domain is DSGVTQTPKHLITATGQRVTLRCSPRSGDLSVYWYQQSLDQGLQFLIQYYNGEERAKGNILERFSAQQFPDLHSELNLSSLELGDSALYFCASSVGGQGAYEQYFGPGTRLTVT.

This clonotype was found many times. V usage is TRBV6-1 and J usage is TRBJ1-2; possibly TRBD1 for D (5 bases). The length of the CDR3 is 13 residues. The V end was cut by 6 bases, the J end by 6 bases, with 14 bases between. CDR1 is MNHNS, CDR2 SASEGT, per germline. For the CDR3, the DNA is TGTGCCAGCAGACTGCCCGGGGGTCATGGCTACACCTTC. Encoded protein: CASRLPGGHGYTF.

This clonotype has a handful of counts. The chain joins TRBV6-1 to TRBJ1-3, with 8 bases that match TRBD1. This CDR3 contains 16 residues. CDR1 and CDR2 (germline): MNHNS, SASEGT. J was trimmed by 3 bases and V by 6 bases; bases with no gene match: 10. CDR3 region: CASSLSRTGNGNTIYF. The CDR3, as DNA: TGTGCCAGCAGCCTATCCCGGACAGGGAATGGAAACACCATATATTTT.

This clonotype came up a few times. The rearrangement links TRBV15 to TRBJ1-2; perhaps TRBD1 as D (5 bases). Per germline, CDR1 LNHNV and CDR2 YYDKDF (reference sequence). The CDR3 spans 16 residues. V was cut by 0 bases and J by 6 bases, with 17 bases left in between. This CDR3 reads CATSRDGGPTKDGYTF. The CDR3 bases are TGTGCCACCAGCAGAGATGGGGGTCCCACTAAGGATGGCTACACCTTC.

This clonotype was counted at least ten times. The chain combines TRBV7-9 with TRBJ1-2; TRBD1 might be the D (5 bases). The CDR3 extends over 15 amino acids. CDR1 and CDR2 (germline): SEHNR, FQNEAQ (reference sequence). The V end lost 2 bases, the J end lost 2 bases, and 12 bases lay between the germline ends. CDR3 protein: CASSLFRERNYGYTF. The CDR3 DNA reads as TGTGCCAGCAGCTTATTCAGGGAGAGGAACTATGGCTACACCTTC.

On this clonotype: Being one base from a much bigger clone, this may be a read error. V is TRBV13 and J is TRBJ2-7; TRBD2 agrees at 9 bases. The CDR3 is 15 amino acids. With V trimmed by 1 base and J by 3 bases, 4 bases remained unmatched. Germline CDR1 PRHDT, CDR2 FYEKMQ (reference sequence). For the CDR3, the DNA is TGTGCCAGCAGCTTAGAAACTAGCGGGTTCTACGAGCAGTACTTC. The encoded protein is CASSLETSGFYEQYF.

This clonotype was detected only a few times. The rearrangement joins TRBV20-1 to TRBJ2-1, with unresolved D. V dropped 5 bases and J dropped 0 bases, with 17 bases sitting between them. Germline values: CDR1 DFQATT, CDR2 SNEGSKA (reference sequence). The CDR3 loop spans 16 amino acids. The CDR3 region is CSAGTYFDSSYNEQFF. CDR3 DNA sequence: TGCAGTGCTGGAACTTACTTCGATAGCTCCTACAATGAGCAGTTCTTC.

The chain recombines TRBV19 with TRBJ1-5, with D tentatively TRBD1 (5 bases). This CDR3 contains 14 residues. CDR1 LNHDA and CDR2 SQIVND come from the germline V gene (reference sequence). V shed 7 bases and J shed 4 bases, with 14 bases lying between them. The CDR3 reads CASNNRDRNQPQHF. For the CDR3, the DNA is TGTGCCAGTAACAACCGGGACCGAAATCAGCCCCAGCATTTT.

The gene calls are TRBV29-1 and TRBJ1-2; TRBD1 might be the D (6 bases). CDR3 length: 12 residues. Trimming cost V 1 base and J 4 bases, with 7 bases left between them. Germline CDR1 is SQVTM and CDR2 is ANQGSEA. For the CDR3, the DNA is TGCAGCGTTGAAGGAGGGGGCTATGGCTACACCTTC. It specifies CSVEGGGYGYTF.

V gene TRBV11-1 combines with J gene TRBJ2-1, with 10 bases lining up with TRBD2. CDR1 and CDR2 (germline): SGHAT, FQDESV (reference sequence). This CDR3 region has 21 residues. The J segment lost 1 base and the V segment lost 4 bases, leaving 19 bases of the junction unmatched. The CDR3 reads CASSSSPRGAGGRGSYNEQFF. CDR3 in DNA: TGTGCCAGCAGCTCCTCACCCCGGGGAGCGGGGGGGAGAGGGTCCTACAATGAGCAGTTCTTC.

This clonotype showed up just once. The J gene is TRBJ2-3, the V gene TRBV20-1; TRBD2 might be the D (5 bases). Trimming shortened V by 7 bases and J by 6 bases, and 11 bases separated the two germline ends. CDR1 and CDR2 from the germline V gene are DFQATT and SNEGSKA (reference sequence). This CDR3 is 11 amino acids long. The CDR3 coding sequence is TGCAGTGTCGAGGGAGAGGATACGCAGTATTTT. Residues: CSVEGEDTQYF.

V usage is TRBV19 and J usage is TRBJ2-5; TRBD2 aligns across 11 bases. Germline V gives CDR1 LNHDA, CDR2 SQIVND (reference sequence). The V segment lost 6 bases and the J segment 4 bases; nucleotides outside the gene matches: 4. There are 14 residues in the CDR3. Written as DNA, the CDR3 is TGTGCCAGTAGACCCACTAGCGGGAGAGAGACCCAGTACTTC. Protein sequence: CASRPTSGRETQYF.

Points on this clonotype: This clone may be a read error of a much larger clone one base away. CDR3 residues: CACSDFTGSLASEQFF. The CDR3 DNA reads as TGTGCCTGCAGTGATTTTACGGGATCCCTGGCAAGTGAGCAGTTCTTC. The chain joins TRBV6-1 to TRBJ2-1, with a weak D call TRBD2 (5 bases). Germline loops: CDR1 MNHNS, CDR2 SASEGT. This CDR3 is 16 amino acids long.

The sample holds many counts of this clonotype. The chain employs TRBV7-9 and TRBJ2-7; possibly TRBD1 or TRBD2 for D (7 bases each). The V end was cut by 1 base, the J end by 5 bases, with 18 bases between. There are 16 residues in the CDR3. Germline V gene sequence: CDR1 SEHNR, CDR2 FQNEAQ (reference sequence). CDR3 nucleotide sequence: TGTGCCAGCAGCTTAGATAGGTCTAGCGGACAGGACGAGCAGTACTTC. Translation gives CASSLDRSSGQDEQYF.

This chain links TRBV10-3 with TRBJ1-5; D gene uncertain. In germline, CDR1 is ENHRY, CDR2 SYGVKD. Trimming cost V 5 bases and J 1 base, with 9 bases left between them. The CDR3 sequence is 14 residues long. The CDR3 protein is CAISRTGSNQPQHF. The CDR3, as DNA: TGTGCCATCAGTCGAACCGGGAGCAATCAGCCCCAGCATTTT.